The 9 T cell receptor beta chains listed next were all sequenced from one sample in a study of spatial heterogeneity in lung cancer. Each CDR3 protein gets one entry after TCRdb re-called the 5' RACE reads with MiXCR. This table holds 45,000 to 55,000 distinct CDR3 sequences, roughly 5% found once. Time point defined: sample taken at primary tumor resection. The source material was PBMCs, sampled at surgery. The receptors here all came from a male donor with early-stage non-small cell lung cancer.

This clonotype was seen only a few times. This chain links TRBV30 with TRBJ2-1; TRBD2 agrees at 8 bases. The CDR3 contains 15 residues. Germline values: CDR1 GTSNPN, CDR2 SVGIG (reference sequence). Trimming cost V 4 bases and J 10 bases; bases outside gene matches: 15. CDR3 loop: CAWTRRLALIQEQFF. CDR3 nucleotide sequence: TGTGCCTGGACCAGAAGACTAGCGTTAATCCAGGAGCAGTTCTTC.

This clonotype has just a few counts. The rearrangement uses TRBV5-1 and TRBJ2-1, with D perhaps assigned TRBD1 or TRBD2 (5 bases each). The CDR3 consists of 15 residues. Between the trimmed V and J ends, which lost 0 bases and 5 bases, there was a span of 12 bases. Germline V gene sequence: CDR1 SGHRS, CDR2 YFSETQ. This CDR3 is CASSLARDGNNEQFF. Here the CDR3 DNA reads TGCGCCAGCAGCTTGGCCCGGGACGGCAACAATGAGCAGTTCTTC.

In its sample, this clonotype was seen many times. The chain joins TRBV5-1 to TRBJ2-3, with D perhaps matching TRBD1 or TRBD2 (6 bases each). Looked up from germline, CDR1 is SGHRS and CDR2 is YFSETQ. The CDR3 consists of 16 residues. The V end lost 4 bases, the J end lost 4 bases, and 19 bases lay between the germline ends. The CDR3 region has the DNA TGCGCCAGCAGCCCCCCGGAGCCGGGGGCAGCAGATACGCAGTATTTT. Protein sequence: CASSPPEPGAADTQYF. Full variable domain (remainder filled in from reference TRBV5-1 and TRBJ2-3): KAGVTQTPRYLIKTRGQQVTLSCSPISGHRSVSWYQQTPGQGLQFLFEYFSETQRNKGNFPGRFSGRQFSNSRSEMNVSTLELGDSALYLCASSPPEPGAADTQYFGPGTRLTVL.

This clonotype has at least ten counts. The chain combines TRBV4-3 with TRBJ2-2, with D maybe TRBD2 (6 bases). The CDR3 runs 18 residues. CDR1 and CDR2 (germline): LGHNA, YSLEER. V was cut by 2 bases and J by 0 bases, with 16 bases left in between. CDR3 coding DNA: TGCGCCAGCAGCCAATTTCATCGCTCGGGAGCGAACACCGGGGAGCTGTTTTTT. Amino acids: CASSQFHRSGANTGELFF.

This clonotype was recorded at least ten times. The CDR3, as DNA: TGCGCCAGCAGCTTAGGACAGGGTATGGACACTGAAGCTTTCTTT. Protein product: CASSLGQGMDTEAFF. This chain connects TRBV5-1 to TRBJ1-1, with 8 bases matching TRBD1. Per germline, CDR1 SGHRS and CDR2 YFSETQ. J was trimmed by 3 bases and V by 2 bases; bases with no gene match: 6. This CDR3 has 15 amino acids.

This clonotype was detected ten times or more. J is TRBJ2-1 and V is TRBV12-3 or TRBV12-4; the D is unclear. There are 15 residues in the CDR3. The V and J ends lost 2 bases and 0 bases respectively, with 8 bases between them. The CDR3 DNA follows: TGTGCCAGCAGTTTACTGGCGACCTCCTACAATGAGCAGTTCTTC. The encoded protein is CASSLLATSYNEQFF.

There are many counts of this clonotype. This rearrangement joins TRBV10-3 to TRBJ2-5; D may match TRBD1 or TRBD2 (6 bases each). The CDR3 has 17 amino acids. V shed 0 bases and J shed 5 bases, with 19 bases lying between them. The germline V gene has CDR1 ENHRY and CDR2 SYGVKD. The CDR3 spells CAISESMVSGQRETQYF. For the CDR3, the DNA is TGTGCCATCAGTGAGTCGATGGTTAGCGGACAGAGGGAGACCCAGTACTTC.

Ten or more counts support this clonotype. CDR3 in DNA: TGTGCCAGCACCGCTCTCCCTTTCACCGGGGAGCTGTTTTTT. It is translated as CASTALPFTGELFF. The chain uses TRBV28 and TRBJ2-2; D is undetermined. Germline loops: CDR1 MDHEN, CDR2 SYDVKM. V was shortened by 7 bases and J by 4 bases, with 13 bases between the two germline ends. The CDR3 extends over 14 amino acids.

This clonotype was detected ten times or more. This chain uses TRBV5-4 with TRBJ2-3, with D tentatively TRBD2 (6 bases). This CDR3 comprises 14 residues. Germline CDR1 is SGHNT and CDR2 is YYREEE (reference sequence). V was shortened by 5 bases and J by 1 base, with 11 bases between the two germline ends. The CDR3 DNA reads TGTGCCAGCAGTCGGGAGTACGGCACAGATACGCAGTATTTT. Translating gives CASSREYGTDTQYF.